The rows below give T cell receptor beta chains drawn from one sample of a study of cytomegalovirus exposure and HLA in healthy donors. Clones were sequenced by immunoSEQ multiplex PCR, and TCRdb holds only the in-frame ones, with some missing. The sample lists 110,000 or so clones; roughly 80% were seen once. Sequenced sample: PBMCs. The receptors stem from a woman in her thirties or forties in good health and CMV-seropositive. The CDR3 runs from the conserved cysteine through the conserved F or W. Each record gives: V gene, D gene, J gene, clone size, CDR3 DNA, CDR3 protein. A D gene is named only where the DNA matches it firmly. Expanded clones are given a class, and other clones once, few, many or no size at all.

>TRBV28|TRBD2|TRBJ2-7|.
TGTGCCAGCAGCTCCGGGACTAGCGGGATAATCACCTACGAGCAGTACTTC
CASSSGTSGIITYEQYF
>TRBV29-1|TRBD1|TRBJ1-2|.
TGCAGCGTGGTGGGACAGGCTTATGGCTACACCTTC
CSVVGQAYGYTF
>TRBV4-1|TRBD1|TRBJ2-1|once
TGCGCCAGCAGCCAAGCTGACAGGGTTCGGGATGAGCAGTTCTTC
CASSQADRVRDEQFF
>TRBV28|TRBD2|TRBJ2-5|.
TGTGCCAGCAGTTTGGGAGGGACTAGCGGGATAGAGACCCAGTACTTC
CASSLGGTSGIETQYF
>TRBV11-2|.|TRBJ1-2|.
TGTGCCAGCAGCTTTAACAGGGATAACTATGGCTACACCTTC
CASSFNRDNYGYTF
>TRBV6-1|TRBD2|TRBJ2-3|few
TGTGCCAGCAGTGAAACCCTAGCGGGTGGCACAGATACGCAGTATTTT
CASSETLAGGTDTQYF
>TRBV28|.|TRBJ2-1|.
TGTGCCAGCAGTTTACGGCGAGGGTGGAATGAGCAGTTCTTC
CASSLRRGWNEQFF
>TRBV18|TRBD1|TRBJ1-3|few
TGTGCCAGCTCACCAAGTTTTTCGGGACAGGGTGTAAACACCATATATTTT
CASSPSFSGQGVNTIYF
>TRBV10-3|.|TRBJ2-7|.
TGTGCCATCAGTGTCAGCCAGGTCCACGAGCAGTACTTC
CAISVSQVHEQYF
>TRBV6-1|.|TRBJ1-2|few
TGTGCCAGCAGTGAAATGTCAGGGACTTATGGCTACACCTTC
CASSEMSGTYGYTF
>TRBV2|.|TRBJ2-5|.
TGTGCCACCAAAGCGGGTCATCGCGTCGAGACCCAGTACTTC
CATKAGHRVETQYF
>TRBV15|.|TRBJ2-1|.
TGTGCCACCAGCAGAGATATCGCGGCACTGCAGTTCTTC
CATSRDIAALQFF
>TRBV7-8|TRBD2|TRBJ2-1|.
TGTGCCAGCAGCCTGGGGACTAGCTCCTACAATGAGCAGTTCTTC
CASSLGTSSYNEQFF